This T cell receptor beta chain was profiled in a study of PD-1 blockade in classical Hodgkin lymphoma. Time point reported: cycle 4 day 1 (C4D1), after six to seven weeks of nivolumab. All the patients suffered relapse after autologous stem cell transplantation, and brentuximab vedotin exposure differed. The CDR3 contains 16 residues. Trimming took off 5 bases at V and 7 bases at J, with 23 bases between the two ends. CDR1 and CDR2 (germline): MDHEN, SYDVKM. As for this clone: Its antigen is as yet unknown.

Notes on the study in general: Diminished baseline TCR diversity has been reported in newly diagnosed patients relative to healthy donors.

TCRdb's table, derived via immunoSEQ multiplex PCR, lists solely in-frame clones and lacks some. The data hold 15,000 to 20,000 clones, with approximately 80% observed a single time. The clonotype was recovered from a human donor with classical Hodgkin lymphoma. Here the sequenced sample was peripheral blood mononuclear cells (PBMCs), taken before the fourth cycle of nivolumab. The chain combines TRBV28 with TRBJ2-5; no clear D gene. CDR3 nucleotide sequence: TGTGCCAGCAGTGCCACTGACGGGCGGAGAGATGGGACCCAGTACTTC. Translated: CASSATDGRRDGTQYF.